These 18 T cell receptor beta chains were all obtained from the same sample, sequenced in a study of glioma-infiltrating T cells after dendritic cell vaccination. Assay used: immunoSEQ multiplex PCR; TCRdb lists only in-frame clones, some missing. The table includes 65,000 or so clones, roughly nine tenths detected once. Time point: after dendritic cell vaccination, including at tumor progression/relapse. The material sequenced was blood, taken after dendritic cell vaccination. The receptors were sampled from a human donor with glioblastoma.

The V call is TRBV5-1, the J call TRBJ2-3; 8 bases match TRBD2. Germline CDR1 SGHRS, CDR2 YFSETQ. The CDR3 spans 15 residues. After removal of 4 bases from V and 3 bases from J, the junction contained 7 bases not matched to a gene. The CDR3 loop reads CASSRGGADTDTQYF. DNA for the CDR3: TGCGCCAGCAGCCGGGGGGGGGCCGATACAGATACGCAGTATTTT.

This sequence joins TRBV7-3 and TRBJ2-3; a weak D match, TRBD2 (5 bases). Per germline, CDR1 SGHTA and CDR2 FQGTGA. The V end was cut by 5 bases, the J end by 2 bases, with 20 bases between. The CDR3 is made up of 17 amino acids. The CDR3 region has the DNA TGTGCCAGCAGCCCTGATAGCGTCTCGGCGTCCACAGATACGCAGTATTTT. It is translated as CASSPDSVSASTDTQYF.

The chain joins TRBV9 to TRBJ2-1, with D unresolved. The CDR3 runs 12 residues. CDR1 is SGDLS, CDR2 YYNGEE, per germline. The germline V and J ends were trimmed by 1 base and 3 bases, with 2 bases remaining between them. The CDR3 DNA sequence: TGTGCCAGCAGCGTATACTACAATGAGCAGTTCTTC. Translated: CASSVYYNEQFF.

The chain has TRBV2 and TRBJ2-1; 8 bases align to TRBD1. Germline V lookup: CDR1 SNHLY, CDR2 FYNNEI. The CDR3 spans 14 residues. The J segment lost 3 bases and the V segment lost 6 bases, leaving 4 bases of the junction unmatched. This chain's CDR3 is CASSDRGFYNEQFF. CDR3 DNA: TGTGCCAGCAGCGACAGGGGCTTCTACAATGAGCAGTTCTTC. Drawing the rest from reference TRBV2 and TRBJ2-1, the complete variable domain is EPEVTQTPSHQVTQMGQEVILRCVPISNHLYFYWYRQILGQKVEFLVSFYNNEISEKSEIFDDQFSVERPDGSNFTLKIRSTKLEDSAMYFCASSDRGFYNEQFFGPGTRLTVL.

This chain connects TRBV11-3 to TRBJ2-1, with 8 nucleotides matching TRBD2. CDR1 SGHNT and CDR2 YENEEA come from the germline V gene. V lost 5 bases to trimming and J lost 0 bases; unmatched junction nucleotides: 3. The CDR3 runs 15 residues. CDR3 residues: CASSLSGNSYNEQFF. The CDR3, as DNA: TGTGCCAGCAGCCTTAGCGGGAACTCCTACAATGAGCAGTTCTTC.

V gene TRBV19 combines with J gene TRBJ2-5; the match to TRBD1 covers 9 bases. The junction had 0 bases not matched to a gene; V was cut back by 4 bases and J by 3 bases. The CDR3 has 13 residues. CDR1 and CDR2 (germline): LNHDA, SQIVND (reference sequence). Here the CDR3 DNA reads TGTGCCAGTAGTAGGGACAGGGAAGAGACCCAGTACTTC. Protein: CASSRDREETQYF.

V is TRBV6-1 and J is TRBJ2-7, with D possibly matching TRBD2 (5 bases). Per the germline V gene, CDR1 is MNHNS and CDR2 is SASEGT. This CDR3 spans 14 amino acids. V lost 3 bases and J lost 4, with 13 bases in between. The CDR3 loop reads CASSEWESPYEQYF. CDR3 nucleotide sequence: TGTGCCAGCAGTGAGTGGGAGTCACCTTACGAGCAGTACTTC.

V usage is TRBV7-2 and J usage is TRBJ1-2; D possibly corresponds to TRBD1 (5 bases). The CDR3 length is 14 residues. Between the trimmed V and J ends, which lost 1 base and 4 bases, there was a span of 10 bases. The germline V gene has CDR1 SGHTA and CDR2 FQGNSA. CDR3 protein: CASSLVQGTYGYTF. In DNA, the CDR3 is TGTGCCAGCAGCTTAGTTCAGGGTACCTATGGCTACACCTTC.

The chain employs TRBV14 and TRBJ1-2; 7 bases agree with TRBD1. CDR1 and CDR2 from the germline V gene are SGHDN and FVKESK. V lost 4 bases to trimming and J lost 3 bases; unmatched junction nucleotides: 11. The CDR3 runs 16 residues. CDR3 region: CASSRTGELIHYGYTF. Written as DNA, the CDR3 is TGTGCCAGCAGCCGAACAGGGGAACTGATTCACTATGGCTACACCTTC.

The rearrangement uses TRBV12-5 and TRBJ1-1; D call uncertain. The CDR3 length is 14 residues. Germline V gene lookup returns CDR1 LGHNT and CDR2 FRNRAP. Trimming cost V 8 bases and J 2 bases, with 15 bases left between them. The CDR3 DNA reads TGTGCTAGTCTCGAGGTCAGTTTTAACACTGAAGCTTTCTTT. It is translated as CASLEVSFNTEAFF.

The gene calls are TRBV4-2 and TRBJ2-3; no reliable D call. Germline V lookup: CDR1 LGHNA, CDR2 YNFKEQ. The CDR3 runs to 14 residues. V lost 6 bases and J lost 2, with 12 bases in between. The DNA for the CDR3 is TGTGCCAGCAGTCCCGGGTTATCCACAGATACGCAGTATTTT. It is translated as CASSPGLSTDTQYF.

This clone was observed a few times. The chain has TRBV10-3 and TRBJ2-1, with D unclear. Germline loops: CDR1 ENHRY, CDR2 SYGVKD. This CDR3 has 14 amino acids. V lost 3 bases and J 0 bases, leaving 6 bases between the germline ends. The CDR3 spells CAISDTGSYNEQFF. CDR3 coding DNA: TGTGCCATCAGTGATACCGGCTCCTACAATGAGCAGTTCTTC.

Here the CDR3 reads CASSYSEVQARYGYTF. CDR3 in DNA: TGTGCCAGCAGTTACTCGGAGGTCCAGGCCCGCTATGGCTACACCTTC. This chain uses TRBV6-6 with TRBJ1-2; D is uncertain. The germline gives CDR1 MNHNY, CDR2 SVGAGI (reference sequence). This CDR3 comprises 16 residues. V was pared by 0 bases and J by 4 bases, with 15 bases between.

In DNA form, the CDR3 reads TGTGCCAGTAGTATAGCCGGACTAGACGGGGGTACGCAGTATTTT. The encoded protein is CASSIAGLDGGTQYF. This sequence joins TRBV19 and TRBJ2-3, with 7 nucleotides matching TRBD2. Germline CDR1 LNHDA, CDR2 SQIVND (reference sequence). With 1 base clipped from V and 8 bases from J, the junction kept 9 bases outside the gene matches. The CDR3 sequence is 15 residues long.

The chain links TRBV9 to TRBJ1-1; possibly TRBD1 for D (5 bases). The length of the CDR3 is 14 residues. CDR1 is SGDLS, CDR2 YYNGEE, per germline. Trimming removed 4 bases at V and 0 bases at J, with 10 bases between. The chain's CDR3 is CASSRGVMNTEAFF. The CDR3 DNA sequence: TGTGCCAGCAGCCGGGGGGTTATGAACACTGAAGCTTTCTTT.

The chain combines TRBV5-4 with TRBJ1-1; 9 bases align to TRBD1. The CDR3 totals 16 residues. V dropped 2 bases and J dropped 8; count of bases not matched to a gene: 13. The V gene's germline CDR1 is SGHNT and CDR2 YYREEE (reference sequence). The CDR3 region has the DNA TGTGCCAGCAGCTTTACAGGGGGCGGTGAAATGAGAGAAGCTTTCTTT. Encoded protein: CASSFTGGGEMREAFF. Complete variable domain (other parts from reference TRBV5-4 and TRBJ1-1): ETGVTQSPTHLIKTRGQQVTLRCSSQSGHNTVSWYQQALGQGPQFIFQYYREEENGRGNFPPRFSGLQFPNYSSELNVNALELDDSALYLCASSFTGGGEMREAFFGQGTRLTVV.

The genes are TRBV30 and TRBJ2-3; D unresolved. The V gene lost 2 bases and the J gene lost 4 bases, with 4 bases spanning the gap. The CDR3 loop spans 11 amino acids. The germline V gene has CDR1 GTSNPN and CDR2 SVGIG (reference sequence). CDR3 loop: CAWSSSDTQYF. The CDR3 region has the DNA TGTGCCTGGAGTTCCTCAGATACGCAGTATTTT.

V is TRBV5-1 and J is TRBJ1-2, with 9 bases lining up with TRBD1. Looked up from germline, CDR1 is SGHRS and CDR2 is YFSETQ. CDR3 length equals 13 residues. Germline trimming cut 4 bases from V and 7 bases from J; bases unmatched to any gene: 5. CDR3 protein: CASSSTGGSGYTF. In DNA, the CDR3 is TGCGCCAGCAGCAGTACAGGGGGCTCTGGCTACACCTTC.